These 9 T cell receptor beta chains share one sample of origin, sequenced in a study of PD-L1 blockade in urothelial cancer. The time point denotes: peripheral blood 6 weeks after treatment start. Some clones are missing from TCRdb's copy, which holds only in-frame ones; the method was immunoSEQ multiplex PCR. The sample carries 100,000 to 150,000 clones, 86% recorded once. This material consisted of PBMCs, taken around atezolizumab (anti-PD-L1) treatment. These receptors were obtained from a man in his forties or fifties with urothelial cancer.

This clone was seen a single time. The V and J genes are TRBV5-1 and TRBJ1-2; TRBD1 aligns across 9 bases. V lost 4 bases to trimming and J lost 6 bases; unmatched junction nucleotides: 7. The CDR3 runs to 14 residues. Germline CDR1 is SGHRS and CDR2 is YFSETQ. CDR3 coding DNA: TGCGCCAGCAGCGTAACAGGGGGCGTCAATGGCTACACCTTC. Its translation: CASSVTGGVNGYTF.

The V gene is TRBV28, the J gene TRBJ2-1, with D possibly matching TRBD2 (5 bases). V lost 1 base, J lost 8 bases, and 9 bases lay in between. Germline V lookup: CDR1 MDHEN, CDR2 SYDVKM. This CDR3 comprises 13 residues. The DNA for the CDR3 is TGTGCCAGCAGTTTATCTAGCTGGCATGAGCAGTTCTTC. It yields the protein CASSLSSWHEQFF.

V is TRBV7-6 and J is TRBJ2-5; TRBD2 agrees at 7 bases. The CDR3 contains 13 residues. The V segment lost 5 bases and the J segment 5 bases; nucleotides outside the gene matches: 5. Looked up from germline, CDR1 is SGHVS and CDR2 is FNYEAQ. Here the CDR3 DNA reads TGTGCCAGCAGCCCTAGCGGATATGAGACCCAGTACTTC. This gives the protein CASSPSGYETQYF.

The gene calls are TRBV30 and TRBJ2-7; TRBD1 matches at 10 bases. The CDR3 consists of 14 residues. In germline, CDR1 is GTSNPN, CDR2 SVGIG (reference sequence). The J segment lost 1 base and the V segment lost 8 bases, leaving 8 bases of the junction unmatched. CDR3 DNA sequence: TGTGCCACAACCCTGGGACAGGGGTCCTACGAGCAGTACTTC. It translates to CATTLGQGSYEQYF.

This chain joins TRBV2 and TRBJ2-7, with TRBD2 matching over 7 bases. The CDR3 loop spans 14 amino acids. V shed 6 bases, J shed 2 bases, and the junction held 7 bases outside the gene matches. CDR1 is SNHLY and CDR2 is FYNNEI in the germline V gene. The CDR3 nucleotides read TGTGCCAGCAGCGAACTAGCGATCACCTACGAGCAGTACTTC. This sequence encodes CASSELAITYEQYF.

The rearrangement links TRBV6-1 to TRBJ1-6; D may be TRBD1 (6 bases). CDR1 and CDR2 (germline): MNHNS, SASEGT. V was cut by 5 bases and J by 5 bases, with 10 bases left in between. The CDR3 has 14 amino acids. The CDR3: CASSLQGNNSPLHF. The CDR3 DNA reads TGTGCCAGCAGTTTACAGGGTAATAATTCACCCCTCCACTTT.

This clone was recorded once. CDR3 nucleotides: TGTGCCAGCAGCCCGCGACAGGACAGATTCACTGAAGCTTTCTTT. Protein sequence: CASSPRQDRFTEAFF. The rearrangement joins TRBV11-2 to TRBJ1-1; the D gene is possibly TRBD1 (6 bases). With 5 bases removed from V and 4 bases from J, the gap between germline ends came to 17 bases. Germline V gene lookup returns CDR1 SGHAT and CDR2 FQNNGV. The CDR3 sequence is 15 residues long.

This chain joins TRBV7-8 and TRBJ2-7; a possible D gene is TRBD1 (6 bases). The CDR3 is 15 amino acids. V was shortened by 0 bases and J by 3 bases, with 12 bases between the two germline ends. CDR1 is SGHVS, CDR2 FQNEAQ, per germline. This CDR3 is CASSLAGPGDYEQYF. The CDR3 nucleotides are TGTGCCAGCAGCTTAGCCGGGCCAGGGGACTACGAGCAGTACTTC.

The gene calls are TRBV7-3 and TRBJ2-1; D gene uncertain. With 6 bases removed from V and 1 base from J, the gap between germline ends came to 13 bases. Germline V gene data show CDR1 as SGHTA and CDR2 as FQGTGA. This CDR3 comprises 15 residues. The CDR3 region is CASSLRRGSYNEQFF. In DNA form, the CDR3 reads TGTGCCAGCAGTCTGAGACGAGGATCCTACAATGAGCAGTTCTTC.